The sequence of this T cell receptor (beta chain) was determined in a study of blood T cell repertoires in COVID-19. The length of the CDR3 is 14 residues. The V and J ends lost 10 bases and 0 bases respectively, with 12 bases between them. The germline V gene encodes CDR1 SNHLY and CDR2 FYNNEI. Sequencing used immunoSEQ multiplex PCR; TCRdb keeps in-frame clones, though not all of them. The table lists about 370,000 clones, 70% to 90% of them singletons. Sequencing was performed on peripheral blood. The TCR comes from a woman aged 25 to 39 with COVID-19, enrolled during active disease. The chain combines TRBV2 with TRBJ2-2; D may be TRBD2 (5 bases). The CDR3 DNA sequence: TGTGCCAACAGCTTAGCGACGAACACCGGGGAGCTGTTTTTT. It specifies CANSLATNTGELFF.